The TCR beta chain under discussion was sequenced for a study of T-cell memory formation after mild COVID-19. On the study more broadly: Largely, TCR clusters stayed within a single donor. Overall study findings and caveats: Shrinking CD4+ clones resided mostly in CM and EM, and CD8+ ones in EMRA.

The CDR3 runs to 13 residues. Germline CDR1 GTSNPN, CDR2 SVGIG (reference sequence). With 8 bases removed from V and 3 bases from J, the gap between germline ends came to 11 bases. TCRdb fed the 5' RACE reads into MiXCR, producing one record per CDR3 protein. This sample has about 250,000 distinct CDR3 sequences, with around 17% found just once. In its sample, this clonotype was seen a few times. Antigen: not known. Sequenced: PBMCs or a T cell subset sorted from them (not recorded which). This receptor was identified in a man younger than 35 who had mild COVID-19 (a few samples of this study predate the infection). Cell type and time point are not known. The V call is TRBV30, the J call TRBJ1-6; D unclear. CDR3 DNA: TGTGCCACCCCCCGGGACTATAATTCACCCCTCCACTTT. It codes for CATPRDYNSPLHF. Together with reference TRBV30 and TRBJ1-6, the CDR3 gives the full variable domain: SQTIHQWPATLVQPVGSPLSLECTVEGTSNPNLYWYRQAAGRGLQLLFYSVGIGQISSEVPQNLSASRPQDRQFILSSKKLLLSDSGFYLCATPRDYNSPLHFGNGTRLTVT.